Described below is a single TCR beta chain sequence and its context. Its antigen is unidentified. The CDR3 is made up of 12 amino acids. Looked up from germline, CDR1 is MNHEY and CDR2 is SVGAGI. The V gene lost 6 bases and the J gene lost 8 bases, with 13 bases spanning the gap. This sample is drawn from a study of PD-1 blockade in classical Hodgkin lymphoma. General study findings and limits: Still unresolved is the cause of the repertoire differences, which may be disease activity or prior therapy. CD4+ TCR diversity, unlike CD8+, climbed significantly by C4D1. Patients who began taking nivolumab under 1 year after ASCT were left out. Newly diagnosed patients reportedly had lower baseline TCR diversity than healthy donors.

Every patient had relapsed following autologous stem cell transplantation, and cohorts differed in brentuximab vedotin exposure. Clones were sequenced by immunoSEQ multiplex PCR, and TCRdb holds only the in-frame ones, with some missing. Of over 25,000 clones listed, 60% to 85% were seen once; the top ten hold over 2.5%. This sample comprised peripheral blood mononuclear cells (PBMCs), obtained before the second cycle of nivolumab. The V gene is TRBV6-5, the J gene TRBJ1-2, with D possibly matching TRBD1 (6 bases). The source of this sequence is a human donor with classical Hodgkin lymphoma. The CDR3 protein is CASRPRTDGYTF. The CDR3 nucleotides are TGTGCCAGCAGACCCCGGACAGACGGCTACACCTTC.